This paragraph reports one T cell receptor (beta chain). This specimen belongs to a study of control samples from healthy donors and cancer patients. This CDR3 comprises 15 residues. Only in-frame clones appear in the TCRdb table, and some are missing; sequencing was by immunoSEQ multiplex PCR. This table has more than 150,000 clones, 85% to 95% appearing once. The genes are TRBV21-1 and TRBJ1-2; the D segment call TRBD1 is taken from the table without a DNA check. TRBV21-1 is a known pseudogene. The origin of this receptor is a man aged 18 to 29 in good health. What was sequenced was blood. CDR3 DNA sequence: TGTGCCAGCAGCAACCGGACAGGGGGCCACTATGGCTACACCTTC. As protein: CASSNRTGGHYGYTF.